This is a list of T cell receptor beta chains from one sample in a study of technical replicates of blood from several donors. Produced via immunoSEQ multiplex PCR; TCRdb's table is partial and in-frame only. The table lists tens of thousands of clones, more than 80% of them singletons. Source material: T cells isolated from PBMCs. All receptors come from a human donor in good health. Each CDR3 is given with its conserved first and last residue. The D gene is left open where the match is weak. Expanded clones are given a class, and other clones once, few, many or no size at all.

v_call	clone_size	j_call	d_call	cdr3_aa	cdr3_nt
TRBV6-5	.	TRBJ2-3	.	CASSYVAAGATDTQYF	TGTGCCAGCAGTTACGTGGCGGCGGGGGCTACAGATACGCAGTATTTT
TRBV28	.	TRBJ1-2	TRBD1	CASSLTGGLYGYTF	TGTGCCAGCAGTTTAACAGGGGGCCTGTATGGCTACACCTTC
TRBV27	.	TRBJ2-7	TRBD2	CASRDTGTSVYEQYF	TGTGCCAGCAGGGATACCGGGACTAGCGTCTACGAGCAGTACTTC
TRBV29-1	.	TRBJ2-1	TRBD2	CSVRRTSGGLSYNEQFF	TGCAGCGTTCGAAGGACTAGCGGGGGGCTCTCCTACAATGAGCAGTTCTTC
TRBV5-8	once	TRBJ2-3	TRBD2	CASSFGRATDTQYF	TGTGCCAGCAGCTTTGGGAGGGCCACAGATACGCAGTATTTT
TRBV7-9	.	TRBJ2-7	.	CASSFPPQTYEQYF	TGTGCCAGCAGCTTCCCACCCCAGACTTACGAGCAGTACTTC
TRBV29-1	once	TRBJ2-7	TRBD2	CSVEATSGRWGQYF	TGCAGCGTTGAAGCGACTAGCGGGAGGTGGGGGCAGTACTTC
TRBV19	.	TRBJ2-1	.	CASSPQNYNEQFF	TGTGCCAGTAGTCCCCAAAACTACAATGAGCAGTTCTTC
TRBV6-5	.	TRBJ2-5	TRBD1	CASSYTGQDQETQYF	TGTGCCAGCAGTTACACGGGACAGGATCAAGAGACCCAGTACTTC
TRBV30	few	TRBJ1-1	.	CAWSVTWATEAFF	TGTGCCTGGAGTGTAACGTGGGCCACTGAAGCTTTCTTT
TRBV28	.	TRBJ2-1	TRBD2	CASSLKPGTSEHNEQFF	TGTGCCAGCAGTTTAAAGCCCGGGACTAGCGAACACAATGAGCAGTTCTTC
TRBV5-1	.	TRBJ2-7	.	CASSRSQGRSYEQYF	TGCGCCAGCAGCCGTTCTCAGGGGAGATCCTACGAGCAGTACTTC
TRBV11-1	.	TRBJ2-7	.	CASSLDMSYEQYF	TGTGCCAGCAGCTTAGACATGTCTTACGAGCAGTACTTC
TRBV2	.	TRBJ2-7	.	CASSGIGESSKYF	TGTGCCAGCAGTGGAATAGGGGAAAGCTCGAAGTACTTC